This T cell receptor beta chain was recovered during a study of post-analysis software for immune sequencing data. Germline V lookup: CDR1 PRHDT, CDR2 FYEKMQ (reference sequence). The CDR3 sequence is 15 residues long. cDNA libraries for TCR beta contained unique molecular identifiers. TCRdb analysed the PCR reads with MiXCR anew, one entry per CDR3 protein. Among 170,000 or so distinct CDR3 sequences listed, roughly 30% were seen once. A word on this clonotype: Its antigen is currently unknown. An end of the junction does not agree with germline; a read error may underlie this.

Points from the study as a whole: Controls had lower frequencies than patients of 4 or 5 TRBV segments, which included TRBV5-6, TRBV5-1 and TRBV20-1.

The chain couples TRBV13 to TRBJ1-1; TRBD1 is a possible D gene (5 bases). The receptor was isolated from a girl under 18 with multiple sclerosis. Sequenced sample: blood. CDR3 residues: CVSSSNRPTNTEAFF. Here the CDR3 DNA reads TGTGTCAGCAGCTCAAACAGGCCCACGAACACTGAAGCTTTCTTT. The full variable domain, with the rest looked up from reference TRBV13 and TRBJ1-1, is AAGVIQSPRHLIKEKRETATLKCYPIPRHDTVYWYQQGPGQDPQFLISFYEKMQSDKGSIPDRFSAQQFSDYHSELNMSSLELGDSALYFCVSSSNRPTNTEAFFGQGTRLTVV.